This T cell receptor beta chain was recorded in a study of T cells in localized non-small cell lung cancer. Profiling relied on immunoSEQ multiplex PCR, and the TCRdb table lists in-frame clones only, not all of them. This sample has tens of thousands of clones; around 93% occur once, and the top ten carry about 28%. Germline loops: CDR1 SNHLY, CDR2 FYNNEI. Trimming stripped 7 bases from V and 0 bases from J, with 9 bases between. The CDR3 consists of 14 residues. The sequences come from peripheral blood, collected before any cancer treatment. This chain joins TRBV2 and TRBJ1-4, with TRBD1 as a possible D gene (5 bases). This sequence originates from a female donor of 60 years or more with stage I lung adenocarcinoma. The CDR3 sequence: CASKGATTNEKLFF. In nucleotides, the CDR3 is TGTGCCAGCAAAGGGGCTACAACTAATGAAAAACTGTTTTTT.